The 25 T cell receptor beta chains below come from one sample, sequenced in a study of blood T cells in healthy people across ages. A second PCR, run for about 7 to 11 cycles, used a sample-barcoded 5' primer plus a J-beta primer mix. TCRdb reprocessed the 5' RACE reads with MiXCR, giving one entry per CDR3 protein. The table records around 1,700,000 distinct CDR3 sequences, 28% of them present only once. Sequenced: blood. The receptors were sampled from a woman aged 30 to 39 in good health.

Worth noting for this clonotype: A read error may produce the germline difference seen at one junction end. The chain is built from TRBV6-5 and TRBJ2-3; 8 bases are a match to TRBD1. The CDR3 runs to 15 residues. CDR1 MNHEY and CDR2 SVGAGI come from the germline V gene. The CDR3 sequence: CAGSSPAGGKDTQYF. In nucleotides, the CDR3 is TGTGCCGGCAGTTCCCCGGCAGGGGGCAAGGATACGCAGTATTTT.

The DNA of the CDR3 is TGTGCCAGCAGTGGGCGACTAGCGGGAGCCTACAATGAGCAGTTCTTC. It is translated as CASSGRLAGAYNEQFF. V gene TRBV12-3 or TRBV12-4 combines with J gene TRBJ2-1; 12 bases are a match to TRBD2. V gave up 5 bases and J gave up 2 bases; unmatched junction bases: 4. This CDR3 comprises 16 residues.

This clonotype was found many times. The chain couples TRBV20-1 to TRBJ2-5; the match to TRBD2 covers 9 bases. V lost 4 bases and J lost 3; bases outside the gene matches: 6. The CDR3 is made up of 14 amino acids. Germline lookup yields CDR1 DFQATT and CDR2 SNEGSKA (reference sequence). The CDR3 reads CSATLGGGEETQYF. The CDR3 DNA is TGCAGTGCTACCCTTGGCGGGGGGGAAGAGACCCAGTACTTC.

The CDR3 sequence: CASSSGGRPYKLFF. In DNA form, the CDR3 reads TGTGCCAGCAGTTCCGGGGGACGTCCATACAAACTGTTTTTT. The J gene is TRBJ1-4, the V gene TRBV6-5, with D maybe TRBD1 (5 bases). The CDR3 is 14 residues long. Trimming pared 4 bases from V and 11 bases from J, leaving 17 bases between. The germline V gene encodes CDR1 MNHEY and CDR2 SVGAGI.

Comments on this clonotype: A much larger clone is a single base away; this may be a read error. The chain uses TRBV7-2 and TRBJ2-5; D not certain. The end of the DNA is better explained by TRBJ2-1, so the J call may be wrong. Germline assignment: CDR1 SGHTA and CDR2 FQGNSA. The CDR3 runs 13 residues. CDR3 DNA: TGTGCCAGCAGCTTAGGGATGCAAGAGACCCAGTTCTTC. Its protein is CASSLGMQETQFF.

This clonotype came up a few times. The chain carries TRBV28 and TRBJ2-1; the D gene is possibly TRBD2 (6 bases). The V gene's germline CDR1 is MDHEN and CDR2 SYDVKM. V was pared by 5 bases and J by 4 bases, with 18 bases between. The CDR3 is 16 residues long. CDR3 bases: TGTGCCAGCAGTCCGTCCTACGGCGGGGCATACAATGAGCAGTTCTTC. This encodes CASSPSYGGAYNEQFF.

On this clonotype itself: It may be a read error: a sequence one base away is much more abundant. The genes are TRBV29-1 and TRBJ2-1; D not certain. The CDR3 length is 13 residues. Germline-derived CDR1 and CDR2 are SQVTM and ANQGSEA. Between the trimmed V and J ends, which lost 8 bases and 4 bases, there was a span of 15 bases. The CDR3 is CSFRGDGYNEQFF. The CDR3 region has the DNA TGCAGCTTCCGAGGTGATGGGTACAATGAGCAGTTCTTC.

V gene TRBV2 combines with J gene TRBJ2-3; D is perhaps TRBD2 (5 bases). The germline gives CDR1 SNHLY, CDR2 FYNNEI. This CDR3 is 13 amino acids long. The V end was cut by 5 bases, the J end by 8 bases, with 14 bases between. The CDR3: CASSLEGRSTQYF. The DNA of the CDR3 is TGTGCCAGCAGTTTAGAGGGAAGATCTACGCAGTATTTT.

Worth noting for this clonotype: A read error may be the cause here, since a much bigger clone is one base away. The V call is TRBV6-5, the J call TRBJ2-1; a possible D gene is TRBD1 (5 bases). This CDR3 region has 12 residues. The germline V and J ends were trimmed by 9 bases and 12 bases, with 18 bases remaining between them. Germline V CDR1 and CDR2: MNHEY, SVGAGI. In DNA form, the CDR3 reads TGTGCCAGGAGTGACAGCAAATATGGGCAGTTCTTC. Translating gives CARSDSKYGQFF.

The sample holds many counts of this clonotype. A single base separates this from a much larger clone, so it may be a read error. The chain is built from TRBV10-3 and TRBJ2-7; 7 nucleotides align to TRBD2. The length of the CDR3 is 16 residues. The V gene's germline CDR1 is ENHRY and CDR2 SYGVKD. The CDR3 DNA is TGTGCCATCAGTGAGGGGCTAGCGGACCTGTCCTACGATCAGTACTTC. Translation gives CAISEGLADLSYDQYF.

In this sample, this clonotype turned up many times. This chain links TRBV7-9 with TRBJ1-2; possibly TRBD1 for D (6 bases). Trimming cost V 6 bases and J 5 bases, with 13 bases left between them. The CDR3 is 13 residues long. Germline assignment: CDR1 SEHNR and CDR2 FQNEAQ (reference sequence). The CDR3 spells CASSPGTSYGYTF. The CDR3 nucleotides read TGTGCCAGCAGTCCCGGGACATCTTATGGCTACACCTTC.

The chain recombines TRBV24-1 with TRBJ1-5; unclear D gene. V lost 3 bases, J lost 2 bases, and 7 bases lay in between. Germline values: CDR1 KGHDR, CDR2 SFDVKD. CDR3 length equals 14 residues. The CDR3 is CATSDRLGNQPQHF. The CDR3 nucleotides read TGTGCCACCAGTGATCGCCTCGGCAATCAGCCCCAGCATTTT.

In its sample, this clonotype was seen a few times. This chain links TRBV12-3 or TRBV12-4 with TRBJ1-5, with D uncertain. Trimming shortened V by 2 bases and J by 10 bases, and 18 bases separated the two germline ends. The CDR3 is 15 residues long. The CDR3 region is CASSLRVPTGGPQHF. The CDR3 nucleotides read TGTGCCAGCAGTTTAAGGGTTCCCACGGGTGGTCCCCAGCATTTT.

V and J are TRBV12-3 or TRBV12-4 and TRBJ2-1; 9 bases agree with TRBD2. The length of the CDR3 is 17 residues. V shed 1 base and J 8 bases; nucleotides not matched to a gene: 12. CDR3 sequence (DNA): TGTGCCAGCAGTTTAGGGCGGAGGCCTAGCGGGGCGGATGAGCAGTTCTTC. Translation gives CASSLGRRPSGADEQFF.

This clonotype was seen only a few times. The chain uses TRBV6-5 and TRBJ1-5, with a possible D match to TRBD1 (5 bases). The V end was cut by 10 bases, the J end by 2 bases, with 9 bases between. The germline gives CDR1 MNHEY, CDR2 SVGAGI. The CDR3 has 12 amino acids. The CDR3 is CATQQGNQPQHF. For the CDR3, the DNA is TGTGCCACACAACAGGGCAATCAGCCCCAGCATTTT.

This clonotype was counted only a few times. The chain's CDR3 is CASSYGTGLWEQYF. CDR3 DNA: TGTGCCAGCAGTTACGGGACAGGACTCTGGGAGCAGTACTTC. The gene calls are TRBV6-2 or TRBV6-3 and TRBJ2-7, with 8 bases that match TRBD1. Germline values: CDR1 MNHEY, CDR2 SVGEGT. The CDR3 loop spans 14 amino acids. V shed 2 bases and J 7 bases; nucleotides not matched to a gene: 7.

Of note for this clonotype: A clone one base away is much larger, so this may be a read error. The rearrangement uses TRBV29-1 and TRBJ2-5; TRBD1 agrees at 9 bases. Germline V gives CDR1 SQVTM, CDR2 ANQGSEA. V trimming: 6 bases; J trimming: 11 bases; junction bases outside the gene matches: 16. The CDR3 length is 14 residues. CDR3 sequence (DNA): TGCAGCGTGGATAAAACAGGGGGCGTCGGAGGGCAGTACTTC. It is translated as CSVDKTGGVGGQYF.

The V and J genes are TRBV4-3 and TRBJ2-3; D gene uncertain. The CDR3 totals 16 residues. Germline assignment: CDR1 LGHNA and CDR2 YSLEER. V was cut by 5 bases and J by 3 bases, with 18 bases left in between. Here the CDR3 DNA reads TGCGCCAGCAGCGCATACCACACCTATCTAACAGATACGCAGTATTTT. This gives the protein CASSAYHTYLTDTQYF.

This clonotype has more than one count but fewer than ten. DNA for the CDR3: TGTGCCAGCAGCCCTCGAGGGGGGGACAGCCCCCTTGAGGATACGCAGTATTTT. Protein product: CASSPRGGDSPLEDTQYF. This sequence joins TRBV21-1 and TRBJ2-3; the D call of TRBD1 is as the table states it, not checked on the DNA. TRBV21-1 is classified as a pseudogene. CDR3 length: 18 residues.

The chain recombines TRBV5-1 with TRBJ2-7; 9 bases are shared with TRBD1. V dropped 2 bases and J dropped 1; count of bases not matched to a gene: 4. Germline V gene sequence: CDR1 SGHRS, CDR2 YFSETQ. The CDR3 has 15 residues. This CDR3 reads CASSLWGTGSYEQYF. Here the CDR3 DNA reads TGCGCCAGCAGCTTATGGGGGACAGGGTCCTACGAGCAGTACTTC.

This clonotype was recorded a few times. The chain employs TRBV3-1 and TRBJ2-5, with D hard to call. Per germline, CDR1 LGHDT and CDR2 YNNKEL (reference sequence). The CDR3 length is 13 residues. V was trimmed by 0 bases and J by 11 bases, leaving 13 bases between them. This CDR3 is CASSQDRSHEQYF. The CDR3 bases are TGTGCCAGCAGCCAAGATCGATCGCATGAGCAGTACTTC.

This clonotype was counted only a few times. The chain employs TRBV10-3 and TRBJ1-2; TRBD1 is a possible D gene (6 bases). The CDR3 is 13 residues long. Germline V CDR1 and CDR2: ENHRY, SYGVKD. The germline V and J ends were trimmed by 6 bases and 8 bases, with 16 bases remaining between them. The CDR3 DNA is TGTGCCATCAGCACACAGGGAGGGGGGGGCTACACCTTC. Its translation is CAISTQGGGGYTF.

This clonotype was counted a few times. This may stem from a read error, because a much larger clone lies one nucleotide away. V usage is TRBV29-1 and J usage is TRBJ2-4, with 7 nucleotides matching TRBD1. TRBJ2-7 matches the DNA end more closely, so the J call is doubtful. Germline CDR1 is SQVTM and CDR2 is ANQGSEA. This CDR3 is 12 amino acids long. CDR3 in amino acids: CSVRTGHYEQYF. As DNA, the CDR3 is TGCAGCGTGCGGACAGGCCACTACGAGCAGTACTTC.

This clonotype was counted only a few times. The V and J genes are TRBV5-1 and TRBJ2-5; D ambiguous. Between the trimmed V and J ends, which lost 6 bases and 8 bases, there was a span of 11 bases. The CDR3 spans 11 residues. Germline CDR1 and CDR2: SGHRS and YFSETQ. CDR3 loop: CASTSERTQYF. In DNA, the CDR3 is TGCGCCAGCACCTCCGAGCGCACCCAGTACTTC.

The V and J genes are TRBV7-9 and TRBJ2-5; perhaps TRBD2 as D (6 bases). V lost 0 bases and J lost 0, with 14 bases in between. This CDR3 is built from 17 residues. Germline CDR1 is SEHNR and CDR2 is FQNEAQ (reference sequence). The CDR3 protein is CASSLARRGPYQETQYF. For the CDR3, the DNA is TGTGCCAGCAGCTTAGCGCGGAGGGGACCGTACCAAGAGACCCAGTACTTC.